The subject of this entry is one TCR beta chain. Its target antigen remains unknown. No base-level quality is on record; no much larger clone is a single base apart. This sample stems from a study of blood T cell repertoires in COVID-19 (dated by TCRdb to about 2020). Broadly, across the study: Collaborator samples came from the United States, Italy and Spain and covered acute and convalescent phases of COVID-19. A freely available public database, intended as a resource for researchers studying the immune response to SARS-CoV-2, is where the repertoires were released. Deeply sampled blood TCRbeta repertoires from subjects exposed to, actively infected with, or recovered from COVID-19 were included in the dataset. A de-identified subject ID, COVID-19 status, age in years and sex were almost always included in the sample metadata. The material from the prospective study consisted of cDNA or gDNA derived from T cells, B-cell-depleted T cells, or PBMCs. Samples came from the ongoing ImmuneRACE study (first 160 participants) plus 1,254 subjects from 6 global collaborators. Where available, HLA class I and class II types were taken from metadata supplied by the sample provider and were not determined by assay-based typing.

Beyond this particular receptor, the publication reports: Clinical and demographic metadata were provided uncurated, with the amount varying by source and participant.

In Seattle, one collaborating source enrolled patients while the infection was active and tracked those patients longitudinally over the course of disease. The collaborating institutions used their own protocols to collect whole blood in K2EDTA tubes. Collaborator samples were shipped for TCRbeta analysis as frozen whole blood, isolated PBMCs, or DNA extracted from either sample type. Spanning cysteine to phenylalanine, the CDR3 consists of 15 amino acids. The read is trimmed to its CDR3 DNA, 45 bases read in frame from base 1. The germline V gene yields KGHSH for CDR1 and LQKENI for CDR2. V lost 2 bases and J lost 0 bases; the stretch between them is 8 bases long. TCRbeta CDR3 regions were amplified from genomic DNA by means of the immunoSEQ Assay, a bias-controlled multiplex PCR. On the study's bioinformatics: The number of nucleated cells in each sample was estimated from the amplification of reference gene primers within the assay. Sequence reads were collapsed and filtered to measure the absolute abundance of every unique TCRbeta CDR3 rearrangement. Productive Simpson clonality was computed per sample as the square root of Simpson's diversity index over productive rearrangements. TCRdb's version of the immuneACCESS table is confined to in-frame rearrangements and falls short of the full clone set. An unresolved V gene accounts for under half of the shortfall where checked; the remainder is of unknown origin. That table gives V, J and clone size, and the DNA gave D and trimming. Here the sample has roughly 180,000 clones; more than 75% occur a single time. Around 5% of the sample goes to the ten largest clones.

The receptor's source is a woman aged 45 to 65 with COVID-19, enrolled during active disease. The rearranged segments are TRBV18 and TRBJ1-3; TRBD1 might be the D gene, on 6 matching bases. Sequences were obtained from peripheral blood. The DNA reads TGTGCCAGCTCACCAGGACAGTCCTCTGGAAACACCATATATTTT. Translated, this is CASSPGQSSGNTIYF.